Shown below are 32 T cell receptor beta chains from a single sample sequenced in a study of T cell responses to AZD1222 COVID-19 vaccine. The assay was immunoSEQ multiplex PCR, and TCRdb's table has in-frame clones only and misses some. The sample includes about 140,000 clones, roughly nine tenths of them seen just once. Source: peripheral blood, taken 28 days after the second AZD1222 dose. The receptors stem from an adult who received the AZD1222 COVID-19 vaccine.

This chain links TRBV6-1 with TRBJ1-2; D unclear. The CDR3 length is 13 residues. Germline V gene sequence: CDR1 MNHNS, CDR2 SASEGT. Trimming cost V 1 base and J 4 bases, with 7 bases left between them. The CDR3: CASSEGIVYGYTF. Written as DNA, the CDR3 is TGTGCCAGCAGTGAAGGGATCGTCTATGGCTACACCTTC.

The CDR3 region is CASSLSGYNQPQHF. Written as DNA, the CDR3 is TGTGCCAGCAGTTTATCAGGGTACAATCAGCCCCAGCATTTT. The rearrangement joins TRBV28 to TRBJ1-5; D possibly corresponds to TRBD1 (5 bases). With 1 base removed from V and 3 bases from J, the gap between germline ends came to 7 bases. The CDR3 has 14 residues. Germline CDR1 and CDR2: MDHEN and SYDVKM.

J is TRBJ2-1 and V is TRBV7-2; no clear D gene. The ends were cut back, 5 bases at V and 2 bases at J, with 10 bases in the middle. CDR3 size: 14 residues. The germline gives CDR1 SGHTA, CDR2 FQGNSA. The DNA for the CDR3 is TGTGCCAGCAGCCCCACATACACCTACAATGAGCAGTTCTTC. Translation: CASSPTYTYNEQFF.

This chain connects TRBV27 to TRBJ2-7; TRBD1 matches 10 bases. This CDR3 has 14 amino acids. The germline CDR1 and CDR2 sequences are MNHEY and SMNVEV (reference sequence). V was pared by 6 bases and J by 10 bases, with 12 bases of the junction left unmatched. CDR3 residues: CASSSRDRGGVQYF. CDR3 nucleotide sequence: TGTGCCAGCAGCAGCCGGGACAGGGGAGGAGTACAGTACTTC.

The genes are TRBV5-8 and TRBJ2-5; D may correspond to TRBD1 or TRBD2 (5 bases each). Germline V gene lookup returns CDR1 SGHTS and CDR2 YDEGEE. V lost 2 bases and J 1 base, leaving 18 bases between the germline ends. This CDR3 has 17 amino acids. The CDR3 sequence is CASSFEGGGTVQETQYF. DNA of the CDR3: TGTGCCAGCAGCTTCGAGGGTGGGGGAACAGTCCAAGAGACCCAGTACTTC.

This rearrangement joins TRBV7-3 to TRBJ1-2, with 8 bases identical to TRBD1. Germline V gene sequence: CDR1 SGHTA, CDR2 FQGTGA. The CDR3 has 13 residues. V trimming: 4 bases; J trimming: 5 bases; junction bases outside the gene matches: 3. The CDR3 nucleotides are TGTGCCAGCAGCTCGAGACAGGGGTATGGCTACACCTTC. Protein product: CASSSRQGYGYTF.

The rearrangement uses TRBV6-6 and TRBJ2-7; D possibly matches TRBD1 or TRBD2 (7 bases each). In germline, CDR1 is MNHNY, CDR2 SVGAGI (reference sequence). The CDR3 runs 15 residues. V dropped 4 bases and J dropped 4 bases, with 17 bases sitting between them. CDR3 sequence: CASSSRPQGGYEQYF. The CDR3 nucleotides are TGTGCCAGCAGTTCACGGCCCCAGGGGGGGTACGAGCAGTACTTC.

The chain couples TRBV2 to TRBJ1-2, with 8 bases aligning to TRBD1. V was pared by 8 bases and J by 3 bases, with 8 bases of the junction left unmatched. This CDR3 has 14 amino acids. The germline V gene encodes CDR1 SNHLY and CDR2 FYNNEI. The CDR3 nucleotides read TGTGCCAGCGGACAGGGAGTAGGGGACTATGGCTACACCTTC. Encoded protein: CASGQGVGDYGYTF.

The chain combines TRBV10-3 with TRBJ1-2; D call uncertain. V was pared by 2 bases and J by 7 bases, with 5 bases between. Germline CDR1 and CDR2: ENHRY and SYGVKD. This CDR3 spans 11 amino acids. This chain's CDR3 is CAISEGFGYTF. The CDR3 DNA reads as TGTGCCATCAGTGAGGGGTTTGGCTACACCTTC.

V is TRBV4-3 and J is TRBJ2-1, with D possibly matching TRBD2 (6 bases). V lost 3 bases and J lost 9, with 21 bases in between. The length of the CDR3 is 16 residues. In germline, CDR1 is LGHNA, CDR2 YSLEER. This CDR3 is CASSQGKGLLEGEQFF. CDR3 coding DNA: TGCGCCAGCAGCCAGGGGAAGGGCCTATTGGAGGGTGAGCAGTTCTTC.

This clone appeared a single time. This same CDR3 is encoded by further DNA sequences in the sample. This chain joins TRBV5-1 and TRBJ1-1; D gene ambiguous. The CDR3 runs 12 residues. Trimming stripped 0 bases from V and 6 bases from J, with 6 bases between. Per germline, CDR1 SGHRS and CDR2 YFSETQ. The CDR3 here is CASSLEGPEAFF. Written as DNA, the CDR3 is TGCGCCAGCAGCTTGGAGGGTCCTGAAGCTTTCTTT.

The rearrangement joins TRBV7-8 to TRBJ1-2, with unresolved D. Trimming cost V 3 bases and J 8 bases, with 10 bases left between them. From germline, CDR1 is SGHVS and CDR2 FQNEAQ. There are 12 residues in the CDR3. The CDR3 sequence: CASSFGVDGYTF. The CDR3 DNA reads TGTGCCAGCAGCTTTGGGGTTGACGGCTACACCTTC. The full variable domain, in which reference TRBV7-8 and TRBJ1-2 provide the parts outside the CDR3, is GAGVSQSPRYKVAKRGQDVALRCDPISGHVSLFWYQQALGQGPEFLTYFQNEAQLDKSGLPSDRFFAERPEGSVSTLKIQRTQQEDSAVYLCASSFGVDGYTFGSGTRLTVV.

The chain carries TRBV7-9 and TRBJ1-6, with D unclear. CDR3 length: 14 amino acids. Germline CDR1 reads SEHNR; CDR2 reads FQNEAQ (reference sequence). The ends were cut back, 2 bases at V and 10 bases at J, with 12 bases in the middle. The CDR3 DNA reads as TGTGCCAGCAGCTTATCAGGCGTTGACTCACCCCTCCACTTT. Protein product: CASSLSGVDSPLHF.

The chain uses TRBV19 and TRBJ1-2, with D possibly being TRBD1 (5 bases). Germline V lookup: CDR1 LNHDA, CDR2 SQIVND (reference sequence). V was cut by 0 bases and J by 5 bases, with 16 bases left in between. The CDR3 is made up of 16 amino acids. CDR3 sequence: CASSIDSSTELYGYTF. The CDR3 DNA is TGTGCCAGTAGTATAGACTCCTCGACAGAGTTATATGGCTACACCTTC.

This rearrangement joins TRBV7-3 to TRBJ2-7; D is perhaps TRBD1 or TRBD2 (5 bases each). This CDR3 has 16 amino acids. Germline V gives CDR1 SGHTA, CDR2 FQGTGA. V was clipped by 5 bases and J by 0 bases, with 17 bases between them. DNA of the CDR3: TGTGCCAGCAGCCTCAATGGGGGAGTCAGCTCCTACGAGCAGTACTTC. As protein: CASSLNGGVSSYEQYF.

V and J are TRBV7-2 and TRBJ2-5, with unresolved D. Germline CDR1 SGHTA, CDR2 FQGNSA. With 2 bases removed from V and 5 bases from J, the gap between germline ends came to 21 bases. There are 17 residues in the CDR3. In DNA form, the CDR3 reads TGTGCCAGCAGCTTAATGGTGGGTCTCGGCAGCGCCGAGACCCAGTACTTC. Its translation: CASSLMVGLGSAETQYF.

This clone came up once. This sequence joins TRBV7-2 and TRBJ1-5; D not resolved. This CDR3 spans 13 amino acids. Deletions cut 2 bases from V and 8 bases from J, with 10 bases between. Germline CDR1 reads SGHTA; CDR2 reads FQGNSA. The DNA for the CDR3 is TGTGCCAGCAGCTTACTGGCTTTAGAGCCCCAGCATTTT. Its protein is CASSLLALEPQHF. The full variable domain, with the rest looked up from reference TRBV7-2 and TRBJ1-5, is GAGVSQSPSNKVTEKGKDVELRCDPISGHTALYWYRQSLGQGLEFLIYFQGNSAPDKSGLPSDRFSAERTGGSVSTLTIQRTQQEDSAVYLCASSLLALEPQHFGDGTRLSIL.

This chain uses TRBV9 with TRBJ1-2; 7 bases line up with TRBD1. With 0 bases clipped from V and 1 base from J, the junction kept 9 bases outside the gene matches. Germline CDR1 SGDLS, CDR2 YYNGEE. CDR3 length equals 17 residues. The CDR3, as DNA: TGTGCCAGCAGCGTAGACCCGGACAGGACGGATAACTATGGCTACACCTTC. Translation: CASSVDPDRTDNYGYTF.

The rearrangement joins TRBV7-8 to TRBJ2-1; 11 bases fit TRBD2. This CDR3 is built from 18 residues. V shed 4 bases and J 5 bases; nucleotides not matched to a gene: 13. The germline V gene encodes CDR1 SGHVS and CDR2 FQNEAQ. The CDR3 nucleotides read TGTGCCAGCAGCTCCCGCCCAGGGACTAGCGGACTAGACAATGAGCAGTTCTTC. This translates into CASSSRPGTSGLDNEQFF.

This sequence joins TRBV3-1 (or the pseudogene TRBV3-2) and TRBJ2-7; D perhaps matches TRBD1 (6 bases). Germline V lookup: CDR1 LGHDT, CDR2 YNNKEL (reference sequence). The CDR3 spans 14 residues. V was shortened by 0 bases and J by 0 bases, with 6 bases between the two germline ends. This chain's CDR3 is CASSQDRGSYEQYF. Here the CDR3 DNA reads TGTGCCAGCAGCCAAGACAGGGGCTCCTACGAGCAGTACTTC.

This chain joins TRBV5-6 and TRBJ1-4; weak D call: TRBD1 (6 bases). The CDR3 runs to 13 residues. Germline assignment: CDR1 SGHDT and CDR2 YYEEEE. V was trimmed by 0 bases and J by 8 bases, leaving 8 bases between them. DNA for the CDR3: TGTGCCAGCAGCTTGGCCGGGACAGAAAAACTGTTTTTT. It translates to CASSLAGTEKLFF. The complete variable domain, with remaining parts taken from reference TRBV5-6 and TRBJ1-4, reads DAGVTQSPTHLIKTRGQQVTLRCSPKSGHDTVSWYQQALGQGPQFIFQYYEEEERQRGNFPDRFSGHQFPNYSSELNVNALLLGDSALYLCASSLAGTEKLFFGSGTQLSVL.

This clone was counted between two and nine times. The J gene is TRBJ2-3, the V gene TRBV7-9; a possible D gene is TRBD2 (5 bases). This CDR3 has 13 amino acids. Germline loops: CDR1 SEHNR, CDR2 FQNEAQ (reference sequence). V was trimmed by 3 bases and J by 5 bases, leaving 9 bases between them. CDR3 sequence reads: CASSFPGEDTQYF. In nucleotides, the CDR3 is TGTGCCAGCAGCTTCCCCGGGGAAGATACGCAGTATTTT.

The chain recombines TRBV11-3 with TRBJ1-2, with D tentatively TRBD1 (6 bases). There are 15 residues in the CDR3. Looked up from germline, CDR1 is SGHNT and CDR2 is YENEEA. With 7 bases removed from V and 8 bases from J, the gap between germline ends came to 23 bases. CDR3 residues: CASNLGRRNRDGYTF. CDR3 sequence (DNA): TGTGCCAGCAATTTAGGTCGTAGGAACAGGGACGGCTACACCTTC.

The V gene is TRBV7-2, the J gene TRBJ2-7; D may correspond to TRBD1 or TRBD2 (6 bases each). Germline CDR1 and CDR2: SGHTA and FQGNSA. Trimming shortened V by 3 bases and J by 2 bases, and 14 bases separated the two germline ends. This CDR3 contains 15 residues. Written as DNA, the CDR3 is TGTGCCAGCAGCTTGATGGACGGGGGCACCTACGAGCAGTACTTC. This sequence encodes CASSLMDGGTYEQYF.

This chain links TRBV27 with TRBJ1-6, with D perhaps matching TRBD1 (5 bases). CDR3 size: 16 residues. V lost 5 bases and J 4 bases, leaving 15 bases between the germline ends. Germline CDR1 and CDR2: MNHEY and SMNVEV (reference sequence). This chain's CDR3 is CASSLPGPQYNSPLHF. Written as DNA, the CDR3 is TGTGCCAGCAGTCTGCCGGGGCCCCAGTATAATTCACCCCTCCACTTT.

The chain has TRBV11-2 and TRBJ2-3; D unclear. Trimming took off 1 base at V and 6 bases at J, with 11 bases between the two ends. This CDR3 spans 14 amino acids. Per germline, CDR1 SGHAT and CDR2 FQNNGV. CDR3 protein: CASSLVPWVDTQYF. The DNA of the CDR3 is TGTGCCAGCAGCTTAGTCCCCTGGGTCGATACGCAGTATTTT.

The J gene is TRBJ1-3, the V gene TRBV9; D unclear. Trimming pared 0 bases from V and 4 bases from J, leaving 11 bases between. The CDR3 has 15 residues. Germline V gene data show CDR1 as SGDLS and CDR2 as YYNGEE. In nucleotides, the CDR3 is TGTGCCAGCAGCGTAGACCACGGTTGGGGAAACACCATATATTTT. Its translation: CASSVDHGWGNTIYF.

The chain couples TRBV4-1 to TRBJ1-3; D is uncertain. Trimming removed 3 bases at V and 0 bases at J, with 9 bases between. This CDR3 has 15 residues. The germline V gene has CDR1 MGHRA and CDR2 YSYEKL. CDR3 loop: CASSHASVSGNTIYF. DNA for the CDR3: TGCGCCAGCAGCCATGCTAGCGTCTCTGGAAACACCATATATTTT.

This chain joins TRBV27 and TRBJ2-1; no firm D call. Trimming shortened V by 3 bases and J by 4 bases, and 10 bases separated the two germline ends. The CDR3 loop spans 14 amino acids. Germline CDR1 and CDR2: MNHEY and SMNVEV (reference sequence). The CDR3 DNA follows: TGTGCCAGCAGTTTTGGCGGCCAGTACAATGAGCAGTTCTTC. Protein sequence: CASSFGGQYNEQFF.

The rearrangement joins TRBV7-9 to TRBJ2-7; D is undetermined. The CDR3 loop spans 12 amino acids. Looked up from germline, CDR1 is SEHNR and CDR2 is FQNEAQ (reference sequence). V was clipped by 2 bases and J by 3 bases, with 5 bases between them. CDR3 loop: CASSLNRYEQYF. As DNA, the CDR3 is TGTGCCAGCAGCTTAAACCGCTACGAGCAGTACTTC. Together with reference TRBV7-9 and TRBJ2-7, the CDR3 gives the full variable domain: DTGVSQNPRHKITKRGQNVTFRCDPISEHNRLYWYRQTLGQGPEFLTYFQNEAQLEKSRLLSDRFSAERPKGSFSTLEIQRTEQGDSAMYLCASSLNRYEQYFGPGTRLTVT.

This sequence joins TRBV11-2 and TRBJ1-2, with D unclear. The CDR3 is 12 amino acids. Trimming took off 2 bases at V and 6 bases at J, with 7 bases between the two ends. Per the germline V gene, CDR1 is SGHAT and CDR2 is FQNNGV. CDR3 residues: CASSLTLDGYTF. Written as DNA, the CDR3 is TGTGCCAGCAGCTTAACCCTCGATGGCTACACCTTC. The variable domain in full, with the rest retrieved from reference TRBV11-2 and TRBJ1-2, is EAGVAQSPRYKIIEKRQSVAFWCNPISGHATLYWYQQILGQGPKLLIQFQNNGVVDDSQLPKDRFSAERLKGVDSTLKIQPAKLEDSAVYLCASSLTLDGYTFGSGTRLTVV.

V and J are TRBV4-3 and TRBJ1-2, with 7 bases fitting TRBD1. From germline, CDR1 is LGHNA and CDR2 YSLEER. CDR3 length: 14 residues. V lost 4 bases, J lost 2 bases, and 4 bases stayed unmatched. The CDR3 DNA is TGCGCCAGCAGCCCTGGACAGGTGAACTATGGCTACACCTTC. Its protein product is CASSPGQVNYGYTF.